A selection of T cell receptor beta chains follows, all from one sample in a study of a mutant IDH1 vaccine in newly diagnosed glioma. Sequencing used immunoSEQ multiplex PCR; TCRdb keeps in-frame clones, though not all of them. The sample carries more than 35,000 clones, more than 80% recorded once. These TCRs' antigens remain unknown. The specimen comprised PBMCs, sampled from a glioma patient whose treatment included an IDH1 peptide vaccine. These receptor sequences come from a man in his forties or fifties with glioma. Both conserved end residues are part of each CDR3. D genes are given only for firm matches. Size tells how often a clone was seen (once, few, many) or the class of an expanded clone, and some rows leave it out.

abundance	v_gene	d_gene	j_gene	CDR3aa	CDR3nt
NA	TRBV5-4	TRBD1	TRBJ2-7	CASRRRGQGAQNEQYF	TGTGCCAGCAGGCGTCGGGGACAGGGGGCGCAAAACGAGCAGTACTTC
NA	TRBV18	NA	TRBJ1-3	CASSPPGRDLNTIYF	TGTGCCAGCTCACCACCCGGCAGGGACTTAAACACCATATATTTT
NA	TRBV25-1	NA	TRBJ1-6	CASSEPAGAGSPLHF	TGTGCCAGCAGTGAACCGGCGGGGGCTGGGTCACCCCTCCACTTT
NA	TRBV7-2	TRBD1	TRBJ1-5	CASSLSDRGNQPQHF	TGTGCCAGCAGCTTATCGGACAGGGGCAATCAGCCCCAGCATTTT
NA	TRBV30	TRBD1	TRBJ1-2	CAWILPQQGKYGYTF	TGTGCCTGGATCCTACCCCAACAGGGGAAGTATGGCTACACCTTC
NA	TRBV19	NA	TRBJ2-5	CASTRAPQETQYF	TGTGCCAGTACCAGGGCGCCCCAAGAGACCCAGTACTTC
few	TRBV11-2	NA	TRBJ1-1	CASSLVRGTRGLTEAFF	TGTGCCAGCAGCTTAGTTCGGGGCACCAGAGGGCTGACTGAAGCTTTCTTT
NA	TRBV11-2	TRBD1	TRBJ1-1	CASRPTGGDTEAFF	TGTGCCAGCAGACCTACAGGGGGCGATACTGAAGCTTTCTTT
once	TRBV6-1	TRBD1	TRBJ1-5	CASSETGANQPQHF	TGTGCCAGCAGTGAGACAGGGGCGAATCAGCCCCAGCATTTT
NA	TRBV28	NA	TRBJ1-6	CASSGSDIVNSPLHF	TGTGCCAGCAGCGGATCGGATATCGTTAATTCACCCCTCCACTTT
NA	TRBV29-1	NA	TRBJ2-1	CSVVGGEQFF	TGCAGCGTTGTAGGTGGGGAGCAGTTCTTC
NA	TRBV7-7	TRBD1	TRBJ2-3	CASSLGRGLSDTQYF	TGTGCTAGCAGCTTGGGCAGGGGGTTGTCAGATACGCAGTATTTT
NA	TRBV11-3	NA	TRBJ2-1	CASSLDPGEGNEQFF	TGTGCCAGCAGCTTAGATCCGGGTGAGGGCAATGAGCAGTTCTTC
once	TRBV9	NA	TRBJ1-4	CASSESLRDGEKLFF	TGTGCCAGCAGCGAGAGCCTCCGGGACGGCGAAAAACTGTTTTTT